This T cell receptor (beta chain) emerged from a study of T cells in Graves' hyperthyroidism and ophthalmopathy. Study observations and caveats: Ophthalmopathy prediction by the model preceded onset by a median about 6.3 months.

Authors of the study amplified TCR beta CDR3 regions from RNA transcripts. Primed by the HTBI set, a first-round RT-PCR was run on the TCR CDR3. TCRdb re-called the multiplex PCR reads with MiXCR, one entry per CDR3 protein. The table shows roughly 510,000 distinct CDR3 sequences, with 46% occurring only once. CDR3 length: 14 residues. J gave up 4 bases and V 3 bases, and 8 bases lay outside the gene matches. CDR1 is DFQATT, CDR2 SNEGSKA, per germline (reference sequence). Regarding this clonotype: Its antigen is not known. It may be a read error: a sequence one base away is much more abundant.

Uncontrolled infection, other autoimmune disease, pregnancy or lactation disqualified patients from enrolment. The material sequenced was peripheral blood or thyroid tissue (not recorded which). The source of this sequence is an adult woman with Graves' disease, either hyperthyroidism or ophthalmopathy (not recorded which). The chain recombines TRBV20-1 with TRBJ2-7; 8 bases align to TRBD1. The CDR3 region is CSASSGTGGYEQYF. In nucleotides, the CDR3 is TGCAGTGCTAGTTCCGGGACAGGTGGATACGAGCAGTACTTC.